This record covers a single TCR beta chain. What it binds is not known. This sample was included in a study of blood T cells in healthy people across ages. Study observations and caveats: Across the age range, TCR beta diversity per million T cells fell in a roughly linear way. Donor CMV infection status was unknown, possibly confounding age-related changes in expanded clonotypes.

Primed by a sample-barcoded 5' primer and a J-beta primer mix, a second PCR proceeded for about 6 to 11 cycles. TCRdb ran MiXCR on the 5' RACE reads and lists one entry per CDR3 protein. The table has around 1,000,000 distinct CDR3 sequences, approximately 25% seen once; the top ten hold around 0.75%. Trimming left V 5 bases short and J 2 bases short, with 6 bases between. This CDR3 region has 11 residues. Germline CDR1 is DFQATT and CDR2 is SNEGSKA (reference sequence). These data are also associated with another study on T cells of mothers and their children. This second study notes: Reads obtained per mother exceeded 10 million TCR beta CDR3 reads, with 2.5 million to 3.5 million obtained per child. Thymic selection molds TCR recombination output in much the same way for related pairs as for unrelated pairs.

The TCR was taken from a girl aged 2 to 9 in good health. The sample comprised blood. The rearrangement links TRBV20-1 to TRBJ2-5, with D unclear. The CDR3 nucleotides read TGCAGTGCTCCGCAGCAAGAGACCCAGTACTTC. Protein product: CSAPQQETQYF.